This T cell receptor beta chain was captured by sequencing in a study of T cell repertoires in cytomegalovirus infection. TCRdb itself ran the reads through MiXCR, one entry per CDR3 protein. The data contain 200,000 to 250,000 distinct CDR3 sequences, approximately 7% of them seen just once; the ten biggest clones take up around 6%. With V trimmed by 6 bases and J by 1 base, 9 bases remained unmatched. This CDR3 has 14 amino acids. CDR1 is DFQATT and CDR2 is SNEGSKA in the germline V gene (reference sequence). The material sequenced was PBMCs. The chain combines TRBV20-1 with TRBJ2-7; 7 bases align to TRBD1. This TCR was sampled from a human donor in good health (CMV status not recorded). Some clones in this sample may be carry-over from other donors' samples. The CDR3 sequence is CSAPWDSGSYEQYF. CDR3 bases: TGCAGTGCGCCATGGGACAGCGGTTCCTACGAGCAGTACTTC.